This T cell receptor beta chain was obtained from a study of vaccination and CD4 T cells after COVID-19. Overall study context: Overlapping SARS-CoV-2, HCoV-NL63, HCoV-OC43 and HCoV-229E spike peptides stimulated the cells.

The treatment here: roughly 11-day PBMC culture with coronavirus spike peptide pools or control peptides (ViraFEST assay). Sequencing of the DNA from cultured CD4+ T cells was carried out with the Oncomine TCR Beta short-read assay. Genomic DNA was taken out of cultured CD4+ T cells by extraction. One entry per CDR3 protein, called by TCRdb with MiXCR from the PCR reads. Of 5,500 to 7,000 distinct CDR3 sequences listed, 18% are singletons. The CDR3 is 15 amino acids. The germline V gene encodes CDR1 SGHNT and CDR2 YENEEA. The junction had 1 base not matched to a gene; V was cut back by 3 bases and J by 2 bases. Study-wide points: In convalescent patients, a median roughly 86% of reactive clones appeared only post-vaccination.

Notes on this clonotype: Antigen: not known.

This TCR was sampled from a human donor who had recovered from COVID-19. V usage is TRBV11-3 and J usage is TRBJ2-6; 7 bases are a match to TRBD2. The material sequenced was CD4+ T cells from blood, cultured in vitro. CDR3 sequence (DNA): TGTGCCAGCAGCTTTGCGGGGGCTGGGGCCAACGTCCTGACTTTC. Translated, it gives CASSFAGAGANVLTF. The whole variable domain, remainder taken from reference TRBV11-3 and TRBJ2-6, is EAGVVQSPRYKIIEKKQPVAFWCNPISGHNTLYWYLQNLGQGPELLIRYENEEAVDDSQLPKDRFSAERLKGVDSTLKIQPAELGDSAVYLCASSFAGAGANVLTFGAGSRLTVL.